Here is one T cell receptor (beta chain) with its context. Antigen specificity is unknown. Here immunoSEQ multiplex PCR was the method, and the copy in TCRdb shows in-frame clones only, minus some. This sample carries around 100,000 clones, more than 85% of them seen once, and the ten largest clones take roughly 0.16%. These data originate in a study of siplizumab effects on memory and regulatory T cells. Study-wide results and limits: With siplizumab, cumulative frequency of CD4+ memory-derived alloreactive sequences dropped significantly. Mappable CD4+ clones that were alloreactive averaged roughly 66% Treg-derived with siplizumab versus approximately 29% in controls.

V gave up 5 bases and J gave up 4 bases; unmatched junction bases: 6. The CDR3 totals 15 residues. CDR1 and CDR2 from the germline V gene are MGHRA and YSYEKL. The material sequenced was CD4+ T cells sorted from blood. This chain uses TRBV4-1 with TRBJ2-1, with 9 bases identical to TRBD1. The TCR comes from a human donor in good health. This chain's CDR3 is CASSSRQGGYNEQFF. The CDR3 DNA reads TGCGCCAGCAGCTCAAGACAGGGGGGGTACAATGAGCAGTTCTTC.